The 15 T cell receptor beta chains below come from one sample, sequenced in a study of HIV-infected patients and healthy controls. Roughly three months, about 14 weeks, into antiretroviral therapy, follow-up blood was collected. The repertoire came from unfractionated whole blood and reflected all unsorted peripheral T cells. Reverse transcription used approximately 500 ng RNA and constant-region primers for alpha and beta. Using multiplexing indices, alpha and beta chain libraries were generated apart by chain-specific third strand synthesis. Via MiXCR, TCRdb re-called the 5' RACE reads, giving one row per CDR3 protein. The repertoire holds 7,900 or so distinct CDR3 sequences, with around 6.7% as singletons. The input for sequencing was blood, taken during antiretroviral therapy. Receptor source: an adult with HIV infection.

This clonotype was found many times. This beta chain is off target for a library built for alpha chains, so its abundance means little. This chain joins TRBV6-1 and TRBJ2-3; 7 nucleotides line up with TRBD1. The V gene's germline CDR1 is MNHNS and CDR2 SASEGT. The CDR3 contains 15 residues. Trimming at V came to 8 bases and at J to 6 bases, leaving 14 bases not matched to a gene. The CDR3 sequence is CASRATGTFGDTQYF. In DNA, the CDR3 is TGTGCCAGCCGTGCGACAGGGACGTTTGGTGATACGCAGTATTTT.

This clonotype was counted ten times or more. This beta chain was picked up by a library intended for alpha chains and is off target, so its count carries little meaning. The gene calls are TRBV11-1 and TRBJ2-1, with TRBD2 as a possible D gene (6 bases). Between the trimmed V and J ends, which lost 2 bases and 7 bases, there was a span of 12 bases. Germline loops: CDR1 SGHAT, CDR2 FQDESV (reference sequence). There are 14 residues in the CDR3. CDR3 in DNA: TGTGCCAGCAGCTTAACGATGGGAGGTAATGAGCAGTTCTTC. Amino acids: CASSLTMGGNEQFF.

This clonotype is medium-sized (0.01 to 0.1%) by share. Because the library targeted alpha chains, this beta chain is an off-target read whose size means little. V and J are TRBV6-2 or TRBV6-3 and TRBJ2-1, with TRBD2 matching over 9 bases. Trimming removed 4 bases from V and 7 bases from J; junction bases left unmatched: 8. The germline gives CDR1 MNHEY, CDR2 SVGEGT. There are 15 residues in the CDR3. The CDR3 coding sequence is TGTGCCAGCAGTTCCCCTTCGACTAGCGGAAATGAGCAGTTCTTC. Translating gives CASSSPSTSGNEQFF.

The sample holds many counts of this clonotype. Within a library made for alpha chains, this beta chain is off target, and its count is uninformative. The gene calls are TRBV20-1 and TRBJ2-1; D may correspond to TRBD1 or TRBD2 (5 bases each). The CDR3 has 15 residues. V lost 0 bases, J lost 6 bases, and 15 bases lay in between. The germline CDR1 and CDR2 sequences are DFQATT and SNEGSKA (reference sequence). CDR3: CSARDLGTLGNEQFF. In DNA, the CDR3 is TGCAGTGCTAGAGATCTTGGGACGCTGGGCAATGAGCAGTTCTTC.

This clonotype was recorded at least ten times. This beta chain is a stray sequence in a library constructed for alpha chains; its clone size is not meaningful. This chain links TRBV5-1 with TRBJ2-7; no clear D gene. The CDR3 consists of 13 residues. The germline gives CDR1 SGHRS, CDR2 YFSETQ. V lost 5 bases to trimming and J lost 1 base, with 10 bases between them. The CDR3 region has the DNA TGCGCCAGCAGAGACCGCCTTTCCTACGAGCAGTACTTC. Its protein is CASRDRLSYEQYF.

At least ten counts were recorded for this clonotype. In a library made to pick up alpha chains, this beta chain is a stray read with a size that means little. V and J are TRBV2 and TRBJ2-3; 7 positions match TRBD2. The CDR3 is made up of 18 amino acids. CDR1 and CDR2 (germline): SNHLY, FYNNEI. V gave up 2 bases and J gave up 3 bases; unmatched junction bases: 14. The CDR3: CASSEPRAAGFRTDTQYF. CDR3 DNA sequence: TGTGCCAGCAGTGAACCCAGGGCAGCGGGATTTAGGACAGATACGCAGTATTTT.

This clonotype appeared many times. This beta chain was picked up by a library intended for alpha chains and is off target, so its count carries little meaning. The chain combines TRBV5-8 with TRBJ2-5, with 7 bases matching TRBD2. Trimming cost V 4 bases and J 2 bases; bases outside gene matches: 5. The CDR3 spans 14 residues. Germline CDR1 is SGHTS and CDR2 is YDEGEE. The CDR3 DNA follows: TGTGCCAGCAGCCCGGGACTATTTCAAGAGACCCAGTACTTC. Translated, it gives CASSPGLFQETQYF.

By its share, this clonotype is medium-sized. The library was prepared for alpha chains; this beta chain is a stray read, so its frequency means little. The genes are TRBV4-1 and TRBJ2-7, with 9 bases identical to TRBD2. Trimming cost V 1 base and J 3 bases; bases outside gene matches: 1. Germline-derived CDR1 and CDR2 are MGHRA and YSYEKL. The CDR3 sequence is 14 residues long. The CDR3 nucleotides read TGCGCCAGCAGCCAAGCAGCGGGAGGCTACGAGCAGTACTTC. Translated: CASSQAAGGYEQYF.

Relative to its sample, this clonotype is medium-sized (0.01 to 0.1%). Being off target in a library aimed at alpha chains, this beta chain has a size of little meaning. This CDR3 reads CASRDHGGAVTDTQYF. The CDR3 nucleotides read TGTGCCAGCAGGGATCACGGGGGCGCTGTCACAGATACGCAGTATTTT. This chain uses TRBV27 with TRBJ2-3, with D perhaps matching TRBD1 or TRBD2 (6 bases each). The germline V gene encodes CDR1 MNHEY and CDR2 SMNVEV (reference sequence). Trimming pared 6 bases from V and 2 bases from J, leaving 18 bases between. The CDR3 has 16 residues.

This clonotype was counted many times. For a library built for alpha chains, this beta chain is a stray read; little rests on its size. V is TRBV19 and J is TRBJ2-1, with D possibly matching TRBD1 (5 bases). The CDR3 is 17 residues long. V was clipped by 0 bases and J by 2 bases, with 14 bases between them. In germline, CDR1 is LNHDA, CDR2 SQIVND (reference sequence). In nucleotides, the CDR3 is TGTGCCAGTAGTATAGATAGGGGCATATCGACCTACAATGAGCAGTTCTTC. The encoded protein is CASSIDRGISTYNEQFF.

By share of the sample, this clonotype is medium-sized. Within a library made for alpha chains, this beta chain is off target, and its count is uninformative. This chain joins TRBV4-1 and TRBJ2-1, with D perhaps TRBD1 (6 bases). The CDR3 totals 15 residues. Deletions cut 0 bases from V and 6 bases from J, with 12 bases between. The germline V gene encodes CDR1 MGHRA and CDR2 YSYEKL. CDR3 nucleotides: TGCGCCAGCAGCCAAGAGACAGGTGTAGGCAATGAGCAGTTCTTC. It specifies CASSQETGVGNEQFF.

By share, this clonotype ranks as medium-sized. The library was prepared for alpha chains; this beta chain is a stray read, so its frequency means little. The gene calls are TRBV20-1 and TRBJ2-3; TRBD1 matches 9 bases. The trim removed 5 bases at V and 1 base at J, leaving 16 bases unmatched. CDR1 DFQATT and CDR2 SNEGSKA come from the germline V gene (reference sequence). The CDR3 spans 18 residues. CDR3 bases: TGCAGTGCTCCCGGGACAGGGAGTGTCATCGCAGGCACAGATACGCAGTATTTT. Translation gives CSAPGTGSVIAGTDTQYF.

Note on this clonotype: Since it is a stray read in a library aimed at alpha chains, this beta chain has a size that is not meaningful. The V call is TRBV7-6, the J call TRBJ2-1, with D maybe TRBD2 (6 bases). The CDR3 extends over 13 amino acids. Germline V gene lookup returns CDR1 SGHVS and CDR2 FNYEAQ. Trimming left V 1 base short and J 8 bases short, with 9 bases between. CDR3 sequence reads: CASSLVTGDEQFF. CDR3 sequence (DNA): TGTGCCAGCAGCTTAGTAACGGGGGATGAGCAGTTCTTC.

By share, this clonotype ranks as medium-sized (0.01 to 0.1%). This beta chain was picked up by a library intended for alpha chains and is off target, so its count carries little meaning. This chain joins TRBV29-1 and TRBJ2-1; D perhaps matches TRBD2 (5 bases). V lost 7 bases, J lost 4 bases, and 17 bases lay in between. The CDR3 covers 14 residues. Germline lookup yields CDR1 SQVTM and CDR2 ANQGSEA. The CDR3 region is CSAVPRVPYNEQFF. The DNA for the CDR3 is TGCAGCGCCGTGCCGCGGGTTCCTTACAATGAGCAGTTCTTC.

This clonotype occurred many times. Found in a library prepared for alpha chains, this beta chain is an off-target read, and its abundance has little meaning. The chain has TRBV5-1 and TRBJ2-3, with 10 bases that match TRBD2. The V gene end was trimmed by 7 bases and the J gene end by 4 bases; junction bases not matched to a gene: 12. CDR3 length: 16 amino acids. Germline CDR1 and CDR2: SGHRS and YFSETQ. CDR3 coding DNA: TGCGCCAGCGACCCTGGACTAGCGGTGGGGTCAGATACGCAGTATTTT. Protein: CASDPGLAVGSDTQYF.